This TCR beta chain is drawn from a study of shared clonotypes between healthy human individuals. Deletions cut 3 bases from V and 3 bases from J, with 15 bases between. The CDR3 consists of 15 residues. CDR1 is MGHRA and CDR2 is YSYEKL in the germline V gene. Regarding the study as a whole: It was observed that roughly 5.1% of naive CD4 clonotypes were shared across a handful of donors.

Positive CCR7 selection of CD45RO-negative cells yielded the naive CD8 cells, and terminally differentiated effector memory CD45RA+ cells were excluded. Worth noting for this clone: Antigen: not known.

Sequencing was performed with immunoSEQ multiplex PCR; in TCRdb, only in-frame clones are kept and a portion is missing. The data hold about 1,900,000 clones, with just under 95% observed a single time. The sequence was obtained from a man aged 18-30 years in good health. The rearrangement links TRBV4-1 to TRBJ2-7; D is perhaps TRBD1 or TRBD2 (5 bases each). The sample was naive CD8+ T cells sorted from blood. The CDR3 loop is CASSQQRGRNYEQYF. The CDR3 nucleotides are TGCGCCAGCAGCCAGCAGAGGGGACGAAACTACGAGCAGTACTTC.